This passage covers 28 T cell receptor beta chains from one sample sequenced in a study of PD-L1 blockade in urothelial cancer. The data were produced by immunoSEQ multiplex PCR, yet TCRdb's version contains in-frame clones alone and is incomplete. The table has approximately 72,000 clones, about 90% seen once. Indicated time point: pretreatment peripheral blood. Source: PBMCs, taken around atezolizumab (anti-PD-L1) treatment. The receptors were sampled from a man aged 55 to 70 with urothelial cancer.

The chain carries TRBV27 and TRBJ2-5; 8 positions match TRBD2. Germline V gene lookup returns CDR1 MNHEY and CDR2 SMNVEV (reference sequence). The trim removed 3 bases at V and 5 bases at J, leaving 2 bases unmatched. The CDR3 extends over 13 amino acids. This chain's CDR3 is CASSLQRGETQYF. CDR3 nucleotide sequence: TGTGCCAGCAGTTTGCAGCGGGGGGAGACCCAGTACTTC.

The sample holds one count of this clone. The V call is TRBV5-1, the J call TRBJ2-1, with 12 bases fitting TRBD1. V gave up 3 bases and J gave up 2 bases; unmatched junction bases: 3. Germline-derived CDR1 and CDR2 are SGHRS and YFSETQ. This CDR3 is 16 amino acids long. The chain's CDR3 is CASSSGTGGPYNEQFF. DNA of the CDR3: TGCGCCAGCAGCTCCGGGACAGGGGGCCCCTACAATGAGCAGTTCTTC.

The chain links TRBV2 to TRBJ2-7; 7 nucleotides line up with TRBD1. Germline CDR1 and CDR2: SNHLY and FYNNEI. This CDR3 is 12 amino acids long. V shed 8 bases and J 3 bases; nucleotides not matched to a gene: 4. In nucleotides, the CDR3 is TGTGCCAGCTGGGACAGTAACTACGAGCAGTACTTC. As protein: CASWDSNYEQYF. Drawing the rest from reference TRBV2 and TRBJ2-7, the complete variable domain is EPEVTQTPSHQVTQMGQEVILRCVPISNHLYFYWYRQILGQKVEFLVSFYNNEISEKSEIFDDQFSVERPDGSNFTLKIRSTKLEDSAMYFCASWDSNYEQYFGPGTRLTVT.

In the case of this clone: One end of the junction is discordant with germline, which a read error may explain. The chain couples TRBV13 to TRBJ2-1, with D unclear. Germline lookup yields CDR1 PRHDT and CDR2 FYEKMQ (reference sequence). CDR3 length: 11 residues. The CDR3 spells CASSFYDEQFF. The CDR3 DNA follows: TGTGCCAGCAGCTTCTACGATGAGCAGTTCTTC.

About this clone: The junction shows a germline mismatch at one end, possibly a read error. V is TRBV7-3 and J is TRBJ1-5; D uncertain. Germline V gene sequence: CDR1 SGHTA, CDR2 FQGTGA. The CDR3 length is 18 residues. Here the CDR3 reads CASNLTVIWAGSNQPQHF. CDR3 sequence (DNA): TGTGCCAGCAACTTAACGGTGATCTGGGCGGGGAGCAATCAGCCCCAGCATTTT.

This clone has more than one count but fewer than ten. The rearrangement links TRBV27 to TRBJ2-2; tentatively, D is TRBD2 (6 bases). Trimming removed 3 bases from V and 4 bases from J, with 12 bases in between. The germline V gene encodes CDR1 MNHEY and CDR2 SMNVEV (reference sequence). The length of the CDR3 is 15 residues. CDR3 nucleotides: TGTGCCAGCAGTTTGGGGGGATCCTTCACCGGGGAGCTGTTTTTT. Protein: CASSLGGSFTGELFF.

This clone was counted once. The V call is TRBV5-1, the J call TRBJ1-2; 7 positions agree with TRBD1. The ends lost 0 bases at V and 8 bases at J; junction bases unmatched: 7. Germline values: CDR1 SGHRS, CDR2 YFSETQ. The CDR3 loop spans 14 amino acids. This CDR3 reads CASSLGPDREGYTF. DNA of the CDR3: TGCGCCAGCAGCTTGGGACCCGACAGGGAGGGCTACACCTTC.

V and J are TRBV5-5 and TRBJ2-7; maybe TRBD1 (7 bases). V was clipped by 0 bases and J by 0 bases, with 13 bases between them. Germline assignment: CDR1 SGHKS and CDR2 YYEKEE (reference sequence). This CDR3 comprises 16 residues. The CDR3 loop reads CASSLAGGTVSYEQYF. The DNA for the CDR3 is TGTGCCAGCAGCTTGGCCGGCGGGACAGTCTCCTACGAGCAGTACTTC.

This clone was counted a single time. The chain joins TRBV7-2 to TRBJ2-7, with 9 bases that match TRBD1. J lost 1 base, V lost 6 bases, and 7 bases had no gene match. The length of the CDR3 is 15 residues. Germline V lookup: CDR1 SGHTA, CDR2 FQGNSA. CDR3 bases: TGTGCCAGCAGTTGGAGCGGGACAGGGTCCTACGAGCAGTACTTC. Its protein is CASSWSGTGSYEQYF.

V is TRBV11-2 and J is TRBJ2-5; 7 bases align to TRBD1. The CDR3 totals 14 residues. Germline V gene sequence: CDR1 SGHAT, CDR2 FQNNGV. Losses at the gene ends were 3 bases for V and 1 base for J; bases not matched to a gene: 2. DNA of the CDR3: TGTGCCAGCAGCTTCCGGGACAGCCAAGAGACCCAGTACTTC. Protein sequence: CASSFRDSQETQYF.

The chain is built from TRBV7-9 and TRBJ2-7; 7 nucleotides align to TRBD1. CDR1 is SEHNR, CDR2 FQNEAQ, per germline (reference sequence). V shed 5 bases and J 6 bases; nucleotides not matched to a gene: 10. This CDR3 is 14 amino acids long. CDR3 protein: CASSTGVESREQYF. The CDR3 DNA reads TGTGCCAGCAGCACAGGGGTCGAGTCGCGCGAGCAGTACTTC.

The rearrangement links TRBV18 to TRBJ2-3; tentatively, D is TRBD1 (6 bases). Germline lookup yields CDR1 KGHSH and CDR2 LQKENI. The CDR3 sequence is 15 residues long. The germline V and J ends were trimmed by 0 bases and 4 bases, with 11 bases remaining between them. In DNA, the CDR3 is TGTGCCAGCTCACCACCGGGGGCGCGGGCAGATACGCAGTATTTT. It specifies CASSPPGARADTQYF.

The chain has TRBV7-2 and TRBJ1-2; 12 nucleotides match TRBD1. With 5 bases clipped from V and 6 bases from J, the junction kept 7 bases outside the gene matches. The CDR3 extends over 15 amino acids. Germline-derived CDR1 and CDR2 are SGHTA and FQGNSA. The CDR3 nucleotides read TGTGCCAGCAGCCCCGTCGGGACAGGGGGCGATGGCTACACCTTC. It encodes CASSPVGTGGDGYTF.

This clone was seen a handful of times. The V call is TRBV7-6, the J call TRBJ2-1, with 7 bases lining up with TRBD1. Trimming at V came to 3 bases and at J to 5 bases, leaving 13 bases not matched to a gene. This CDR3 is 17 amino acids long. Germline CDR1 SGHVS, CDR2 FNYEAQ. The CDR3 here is CASSLLPRGLRNNEQFF. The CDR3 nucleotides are TGTGCCAGCAGCTTGCTGCCGAGGGGGCTAAGAAACAATGAGCAGTTCTTC.

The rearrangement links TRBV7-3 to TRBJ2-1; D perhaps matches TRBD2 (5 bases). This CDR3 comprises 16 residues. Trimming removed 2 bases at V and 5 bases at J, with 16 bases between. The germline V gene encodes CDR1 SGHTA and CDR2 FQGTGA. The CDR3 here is CASSLQPRAWDNEQFF. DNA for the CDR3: TGTGCCAGCAGCTTACAACCGAGGGCTTGGGACAATGAGCAGTTCTTC.

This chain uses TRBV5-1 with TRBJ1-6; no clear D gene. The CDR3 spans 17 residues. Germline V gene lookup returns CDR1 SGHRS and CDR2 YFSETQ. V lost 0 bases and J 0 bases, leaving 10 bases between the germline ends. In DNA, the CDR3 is TGCGCCAGCAGCTTGGTTTCAGTAAGCTCCTATAATTCACCCCTCCACTTT. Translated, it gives CASSLVSVSSYNSPLHF. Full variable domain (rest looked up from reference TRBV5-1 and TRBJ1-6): KAGVTQTPRYLIKTRGQQVTLSCSPISGHRSVSWYQQTPGQGLQFLFEYFSETQRNKGNFPGRFSGRQFSNSRSEMNVSTLELGDSALYLCASSLVSVSSYNSPLHFGNGTRLTVT.

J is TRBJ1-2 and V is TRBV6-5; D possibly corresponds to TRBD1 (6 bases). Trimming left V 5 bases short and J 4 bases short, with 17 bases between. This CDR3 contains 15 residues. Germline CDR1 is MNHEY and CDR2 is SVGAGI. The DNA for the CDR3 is TGTGCCAGCAGTCCCCGACAGGATTCGTTCTATGGCTACACCTTC. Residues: CASSPRQDSFYGYTF.

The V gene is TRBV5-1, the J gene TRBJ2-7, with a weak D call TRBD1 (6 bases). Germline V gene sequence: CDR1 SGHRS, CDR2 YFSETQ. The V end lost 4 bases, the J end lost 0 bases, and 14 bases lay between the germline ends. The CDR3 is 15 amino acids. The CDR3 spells CASSARQESSYEQYF. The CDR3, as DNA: TGCGCCAGCAGCGCCCGACAGGAGAGCTCCTACGAGCAGTACTTC.

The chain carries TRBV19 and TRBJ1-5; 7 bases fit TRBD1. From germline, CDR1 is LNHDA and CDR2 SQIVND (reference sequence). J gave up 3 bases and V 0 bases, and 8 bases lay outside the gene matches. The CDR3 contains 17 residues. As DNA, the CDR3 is TGTGCCAGTAGTATAGATAACAGGGGTCTAGTCAATCAGCCCCAGCATTTT. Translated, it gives CASSIDNRGLVNQPQHF. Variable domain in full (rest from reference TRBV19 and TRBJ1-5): DGGITQSPKYLFRKEGQNVTLSCEQNLNHDAMYWYRQDPGQGLRLIYYSQIVNDFQKGDIAEGYSVSREKKESFPLTVTSAQKNPTAFYLCASSIDNRGLVNQPQHFGDGTRLSIL.

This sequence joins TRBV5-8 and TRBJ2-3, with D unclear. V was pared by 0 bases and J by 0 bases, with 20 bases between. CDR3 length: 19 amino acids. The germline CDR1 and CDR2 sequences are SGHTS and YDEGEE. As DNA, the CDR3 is TGTGCCAGCAGCTTGGGCCAGGCCGGTACCATTTCTAGCACAGATACGCAGTATTTT. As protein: CASSLGQAGTISSTDTQYF.

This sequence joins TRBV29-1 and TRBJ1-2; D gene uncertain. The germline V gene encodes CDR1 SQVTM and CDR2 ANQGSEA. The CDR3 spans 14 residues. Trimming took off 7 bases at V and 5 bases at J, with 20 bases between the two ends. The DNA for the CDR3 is TGCAGCGCCAGCCCTGTCGCGGCGGGGTATGGCTACACCTTC. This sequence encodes CSASPVAAGYGYTF. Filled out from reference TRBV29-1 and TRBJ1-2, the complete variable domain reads SAVISQKPSRDICQRGTSLTIQCQVDSQVTMMFWYRQQPGQSLTLIATANQGSEATYESGFVIDKFPISRPNLTFSTLTVSNMSPEDSSIYLCSASPVAAGYGYTFGSGTRLTVV.

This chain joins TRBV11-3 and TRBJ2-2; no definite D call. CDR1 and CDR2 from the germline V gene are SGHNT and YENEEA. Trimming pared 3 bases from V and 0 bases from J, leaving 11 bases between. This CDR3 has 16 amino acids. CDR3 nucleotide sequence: TGTGCCAGCAGCTTCCTGACTGAAACGAACACCGGGGAGCTGTTTTTT. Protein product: CASSFLTETNTGELFF.

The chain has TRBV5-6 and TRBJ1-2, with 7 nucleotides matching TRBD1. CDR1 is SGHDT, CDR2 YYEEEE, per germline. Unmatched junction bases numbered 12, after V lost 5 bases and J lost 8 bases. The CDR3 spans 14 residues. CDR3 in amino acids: CASRPTGRAAGYTF. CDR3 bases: TGTGCCAGCAGGCCGACAGGGCGCGCCGCAGGCTACACCTTC. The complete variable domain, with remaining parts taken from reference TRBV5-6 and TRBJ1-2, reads DAGVTQSPTHLIKTRGQQVTLRCSPKSGHDTVSWYQQALGQGPQFIFQYYEEEERQRGNFPDRFSGHQFPNYSSELNVNALLLGDSALYLCASRPTGRAAGYTFGSGTRLTVV.

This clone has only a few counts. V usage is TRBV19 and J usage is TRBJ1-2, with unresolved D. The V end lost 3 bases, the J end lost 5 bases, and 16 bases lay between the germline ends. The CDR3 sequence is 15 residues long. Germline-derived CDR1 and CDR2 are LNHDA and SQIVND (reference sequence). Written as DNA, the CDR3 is TGTGCCAGTAGTATCGCACCTGGGGAGGCATATGGCTACACCTTC. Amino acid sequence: CASSIAPGEAYGYTF.

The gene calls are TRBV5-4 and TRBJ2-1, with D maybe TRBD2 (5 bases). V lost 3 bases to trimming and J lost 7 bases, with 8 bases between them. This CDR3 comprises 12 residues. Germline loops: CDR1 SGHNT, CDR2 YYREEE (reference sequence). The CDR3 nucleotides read TGTGCCAGCAGCTACCGGGGAAATGAGCAGTTCTTC. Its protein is CASSYRGNEQFF.

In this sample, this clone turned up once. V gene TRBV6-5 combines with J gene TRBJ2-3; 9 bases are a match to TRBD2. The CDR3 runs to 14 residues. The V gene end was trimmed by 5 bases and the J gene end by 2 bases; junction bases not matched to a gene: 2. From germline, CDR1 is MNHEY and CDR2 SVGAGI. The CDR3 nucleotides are TGTGCCAGCAGTCTAGCGGGGAACACAGATACGCAGTATTTT. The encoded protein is CASSLAGNTDTQYF.

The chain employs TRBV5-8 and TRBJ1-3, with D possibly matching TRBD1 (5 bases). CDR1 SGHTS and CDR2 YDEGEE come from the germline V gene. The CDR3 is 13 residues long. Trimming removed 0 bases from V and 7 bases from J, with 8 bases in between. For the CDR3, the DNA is TGTGCCAGCAGCTTGGCCGGGGGGAACACCATATATTTT. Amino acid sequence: CASSLAGGNTIYF. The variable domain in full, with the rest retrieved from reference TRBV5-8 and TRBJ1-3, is EAGVTQSPTHLIKTRGQQATLRCSPISGHTSVYWYQQALGLGLQFLLWYDEGEERNRGNFPPRFSGRQFPNYSSELNVNALELEDSALYLCASSLAGGNTIYFGEGSWLTVV.

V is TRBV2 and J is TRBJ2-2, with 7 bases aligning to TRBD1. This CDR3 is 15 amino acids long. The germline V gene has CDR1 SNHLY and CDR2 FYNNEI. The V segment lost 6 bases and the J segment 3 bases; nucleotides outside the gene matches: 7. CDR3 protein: CASREDRTYTGELFF. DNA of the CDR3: TGTGCCAGCAGGGAGGACAGGACCTACACCGGGGAGCTGTTTTTT.